The T cell receptor (beta chain) described here comes from a study of cytomegalovirus exposure and HLA in healthy donors. Study-level points and caveats: As confirmed in vitro, three CMV-associated chains were specific for CMV antigens. Most TCR sequences were uncommon, yet certain public TCRs appeared in many donors. Some TCR beta chains (roughly 160 of them) were listed as cytomegalovirus-associated.

An approximately 130-subject validation cohort, separate from the approximately 670-subject first cohort, supplied the donors. Here immunoSEQ multiplex PCR was the method, and the copy in TCRdb shows in-frame clones only, minus some. The data show some 170,000 clones, roughly nine tenths seen once. Comments on this clone: The target antigen is unknown.

V was clipped by 4 bases and J by 10 bases, with 14 bases between them. This CDR3 contains 11 residues. CDR1 is DFQATT and CDR2 is SNEGSKA in the germline V gene (reference sequence). This TCR derives from a man between 18 and 29 years old in good health and CMV-seropositive. The sequenced sample was PBMCs. The chain has TRBV20-1 and TRBJ2-7; TRBD1 might be the D (6 bases). The CDR3 reads CSANEQGKQYF. The CDR3 bases are TGCAGTGCTAACGAACAGGGTAAACAGTACTTC.